This paragraph reports one T cell receptor beta chain. What it binds is not known. The record originates from a study of post-analysis software for immune sequencing data. Study background: Relapsing-remitting, secondary progressive and progressive-relapsing courses of multiple sclerosis were included. Study conclusions and caveats: Controls had significantly higher normalized Chao1 diversity than multiple sclerosis patients. With TRBV5-6, TRBV5-1 and TRBV20-1 included, 5 or 6 TRBV segments were more frequent in patients than in controls.

TCR beta cDNA libraries included unique molecular identifiers. TCRdb processed the PCR reads anew with MiXCR; each CDR3 protein has one entry. The sample shows hundreds of thousands of distinct CDR3 sequences, about 27% of them seen only once. The germline V gene has CDR1 SQVTM and CDR2 ANQGSEA. V gave up 4 bases and J gave up 4 bases, with 14 bases separating them. The CDR3 length is 14 residues. This chain links TRBV29-1 with TRBJ2-1, with D perhaps matching TRBD1 or TRBD2 (6 bases each). This clonotype was obtained from a girl aged 5 to 17 with multiple sclerosis. Sequencing was performed on blood. CDR3 in amino acids: CSVAGPGAYNEQFF. CDR3 DNA: TGCAGCGTTGCGGGACCGGGGGCTTACAATGAGCAGTTCTTC.